This TCR beta chain was captured by sequencing in a study of blood T cells in healthy people across ages. Findings and limits, study-wide: Higher diversity, along with more naive CD4+ cells, distinguished long-lived donors from aged donors.

To note about this clonotype: Its matching antigen is unknown.

This CDR3 is 15 amino acids long. Germline V lookup: CDR1 SGHVS, CDR2 FQNEAQ. V dropped 3 bases and J dropped 0 bases, with 11 bases sitting between them. For the second PCR, which ran for 7 to 11 cycles, a sample-barcoded 5' primer and a J-beta primer mix were used. Using its own MiXCR run on the 5' RACE reads, TCRdb lists one record per CDR3 protein. The sample shows some 780,000 distinct CDR3 sequences, roughly 50% of them seen only once. This sequence joins TRBV7-8 and TRBJ1-1; possible D gene TRBD1, 5 bases. This clonotype was sampled from a man in his forties in good health. The sequencing sample was made of blood. The CDR3 DNA reads as TGTGCCAGCAGCTTGGATAAGGGGATGAACACTGAAGCTTTCTTT. The encoded protein is CASSLDKGMNTEAFF.